This T cell receptor beta chain was found in a study of tumor-infiltrating lymphocytes in primary liver carcinoma. As for the study in general: Patients of both sexes were 30 to 69 years old. Measuring about 4 to 10 cm across, the tumors were staged as T1-T3 N0M0. Broader study findings: Tumors had a significantly higher top-250-clone fraction than blood (p = 0.039).

A remark on this clonotype: Its antigen is undetermined. A much larger clone lies one base from this, so it may be a read error.

Germline V lookup: CDR1 SEHNR, CDR2 FQNEAQ (reference sequence). This CDR3 comprises 16 residues. Reverse transcription of roughly 0.45 ug total RNA with a constant-region primer produced TCR beta cDNA. Libraries for TCR beta were built through three nested multiplex PCR rounds, which together made up a slightly modified ARM-PCR procedure. Each of the first two PCR rounds ran around 10 cycles with TRBV1-TRBV30 forward and C-beta reverse primers. In TCRdb, the multiplex PCR reads were re-called with MiXCR into one record per CDR3 protein. The table lists tens of thousands of distinct CDR3 sequences, approximately 70% of them singletons. DNA and RNA were both co-extracted from about 19-30 mg of bulk tissue that had not been sorted.

This clonotype was obtained from a man in his forties with primary liver carcinoma and hepatitis B virus infection. Material for sequencing was liver tumor tissue from sampling region 1. As to subset: tumor region T1, superior pole. This chain joins TRBV7-9 and TRBJ2-1, with 8 bases lining up with TRBD2. The CDR3 coding sequence is TGTGCCAGCAGCTTAGGGGGGGCGGGAGGCCTGCATGAGGAGTTCTTC. Translating it yields CASSLGGAGGLHEEFF.